This paragraph reports one TCR beta chain. Antigen unknown. The data were obtained in a study of cytomegalovirus exposure and HLA in healthy donors. General study points: Per published accounts, TCR beta sequences correctly predicted the HLA-A and HLA-B alleles of most subjects.

In the PCR, 60 Vbeta and 13 Jbeta primers were used. Produced via immunoSEQ multiplex PCR; TCRdb's table is partial and in-frame only. The sample has just over 150,000 clones. From germline, CDR1 is MGHRA and CDR2 YSYEKL. The length of the CDR3 is 16 residues. V lost 0 bases and J lost 3; bases outside the gene matches: 8. This TCR came from a man aged 25 to 40 in good health and CMV-seronegative. The chain couples TRBV4-1 to TRBJ2-7; 7 bases are a match to TRBD2. Sequencing input: PBMCs. The CDR3 reads CASSQEVIAGGYEQYF. The CDR3 DNA reads as TGCGCCAGCAGCCAAGAGGTGATAGCGGGCGGCTACGAGCAGTACTTC.